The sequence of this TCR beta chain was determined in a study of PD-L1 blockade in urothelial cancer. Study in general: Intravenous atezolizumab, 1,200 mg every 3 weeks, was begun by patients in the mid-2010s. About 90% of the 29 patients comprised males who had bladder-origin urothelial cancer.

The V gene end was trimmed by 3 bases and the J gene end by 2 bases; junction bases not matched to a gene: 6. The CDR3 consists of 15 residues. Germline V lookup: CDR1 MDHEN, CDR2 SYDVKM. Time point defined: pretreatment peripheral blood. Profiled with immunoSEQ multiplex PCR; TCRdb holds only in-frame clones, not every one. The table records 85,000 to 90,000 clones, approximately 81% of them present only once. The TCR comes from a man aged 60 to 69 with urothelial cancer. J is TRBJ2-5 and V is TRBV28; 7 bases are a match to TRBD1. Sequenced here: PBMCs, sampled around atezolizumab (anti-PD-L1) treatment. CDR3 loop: CASSFGTVGQETQYF. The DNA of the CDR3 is TGTGCCAGCAGTTTCGGGACAGTAGGGCAAGAGACCCAGTACTTC.